This T cell receptor (beta chain) was found in a study of blood T cell repertoires in COVID-19. At the level of the study: The samples span acute and convalescent COVID-19 from the United States, Italy and Spain. PBMCs, B-cell-depleted T cells, or T cells were the source of the cDNA or gDNA that made up the material.

Original processing methods: Amplifying reference gene primers gave estimates of nucleated cell counts. Data came from immunoSEQ multiplex PCR; TCRdb stores just in-frame clones and leaves some out. V, J and clone size were drawn from that table, and D and trimming were deduced from the DNA. The sample yields 110,000 or so clones, 84% seen once. This clone has a handful of counts. Germline CDR1 is SGHTA and CDR2 is FQGNSA. The CDR3 has 12 residues. Trimming removed 1 base at V and 6 bases at J, with 7 bases between. The sequenced sample consisted of peripheral blood. V and J are TRBV7-2 and TRBJ2-7; D is perhaps TRBD2 (5 bases). This clonotype was sampled from a woman in her 40s with acute or convalescent COVID-19. CDR3 in DNA: TGTGCCAGCAGCTTAGGAGCGGTCGAGCAGTACTTC. The encoded protein is CASSLGAVEQYF.